Listed below are T cell receptor beta chains from one sample, sequenced in a study of T cell clones after liver transplantation. Clones were sequenced by immunoSEQ multiplex PCR, and TCRdb holds only the in-frame ones, with some missing. The data contain tens of thousands of clones, approximately 77% of them seen just once; the ten biggest clones take up 9.7%. The source was CD4+ T cells from blood, collected at the 22-month timepoint. The receptors shown here come from a human patient who received a liver transplant. The graft donor may be the source of some T cells. CDR3s include the opening cysteine and the closing phenylalanine or tryptophan. A D gene is named only where the DNA matches it firmly. Clone size is stated in some rows and not others, as once, few, many or a class when expanded.

len	abundance	j_gene	v_gene	d_gene	CDR3aa	CDR3nt
15	few	TRBJ2-3	TRBV6-6	TRBD2	CASAKREASTDTQYF	TGTGCCAGCGCCAAACGGGAGGCTAGCACAGATACGCAGTATTTT
16	NA	TRBJ2-3	TRBV19	TRBD2	CASSIRLAGGVDTQYF	TGTGCCAGTAGTATACGACTAGCGGGGGGCGTAGATACGCAGTATTTT
11	NA	TRBJ2-5	TRBV19	NA	CASSRQETQYF	TGTGCCAGTAGTAGACAAGAGACCCAGTACTTC
18	NA	TRBJ2-1	TRBV4-2	TRBD2	CASSQDGLAGGIRGEQFF	TGTGCCAGCAGCCAAGATGGTCTAGCGGGGGGTATACGGGGTGAGCAGTTCTTC
15	NA	TRBJ2-1	TRBV5-5	TRBD2	CASSLQRGSYNEQFF	TGTGCCAGCAGCCTTCAGCGGGGCTCCTACAATGAGCAGTTCTTC
14	NA	TRBJ1-3	TRBV6-6	NA	CASREVLSGNTIYF	TGTGCCAGCAGGGAGGTCCTCTCTGGAAACACCATATATTTT
13	NA	TRBJ1-3	TRBV4-1	NA	CASSHLTQGTPTF	TGCGCCAGCAGCCACCTCACCCAAGGGACTCCCACCTTT
14	NA	TRBJ2-2	TRBV2	NA	CASSEKRATGELFF	TGTGCCAGCAGTGAAAAGCGGGCTACCGGGGAGCTGTTTTTT
14	NA	TRBJ1-1	TRBV6-6	NA	CASSQRTVNTEAFF	TGTGCCAGCAGCCAACGGACGGTGAACACTGAAGCTTTCTTT
16	NA	TRBJ2-3	TRBV15	TRBD2	CATSRDKRGLTDTQYF	TGTGCCACCAGCAGAGATAAGCGGGGGCTCACAGATACGCAGTATTTT
20	NA	TRBJ1-6	TRBV4-1	TRBD1	CASSQGRTGPRRWYNSPLHF	TGCGCCAGCAGCCAGGGTCGGACAGGTCCCCGTAGGTGGTATAATTCACCCCTCCACTTT
14	few	TRBJ2-3	TRBV5-1	TRBD2	CASMEGLTTDTQYF	TGCGCCAGCATGGAGGGACTAACAACAGATACGCAGTATTTT
16	NA	TRBJ2-2	TRBV5-4	NA	CASSLDPAANTGELFF	TGTGCCAGCAGCTTGGATCCGGCAGCGAACACCGGGGAGCTGTTTTTT
14	NA	TRBJ2-7	TRBV6-4	NA	CASSDSEPRYEQYF	TGTGCCAGCAGTGACTCCGAGCCGCGCTACGAGCAGTACTTC
14	NA	TRBJ1-5	TRBV19	NA	CASLDRNSNQPQHF	TGTGCCAGTTTAGACAGAAATAGCAATCAGCCCCAGCATTTT
14	NA	TRBJ1-4	TRBV11-2	NA	CASSLAGSNEKLFF	TGTGCCAGCAGCTTGGCAGGGAGTAATGAAAAACTGTTTTTT
15	NA	TRBJ1-1	TRBV6-1	NA	CASTFTGALGTEAFF	TGTGCCAGCACCTTCACCGGGGCGTTGGGCACTGAAGCTTTCTTT
13	few	TRBJ2-5	TRBV6-1	NA	CASRKIDQETQYF	TGTGCCAGCAGGAAGATAGACCAAGAGACCCAGTACTTC
16	NA	TRBJ1-1	TRBV28	TRBD1	CASSSGQGARDTEAFF	TGTGCCAGCAGTTCCGGACAGGGGGCGCGAGACACTGAAGCTTTCTTT
14	few	TRBJ1-4	TRBV7-7	NA	CASSPGGGQEKLFF	TGTGCCAGCAGCCCCGGGGGGGGGCAGGAAAAACTGTTTTTT
14	few	TRBJ1-3	TRBV7-9	NA	CASSLGGIGNTIYF	TGTGCCAGCAGCTTAGGAGGGATTGGAAACACCATATATTTT
13	NA	TRBJ2-5	TRBV2	TRBD1	CASSLDRGETQYF	TGTGCCAGCAGTTTGGACAGGGGAGAGACCCAGTACTTC
16	NA	TRBJ2-4	TRBV7-2	NA	CASSLVPFEAKNIQYF	TGTGCCAGCAGCTTAGTGCCCTTTGAAGCCAAAAACATTCAGTACTTC
13	few	TRBJ1-5	TRBV6-5	NA	CASSYDRNQPQHF	TGTGCCAGCAGTTACGATCGGAATCAGCCCCAGCATTTT
15	NA	TRBJ2-6	TRBV6-5	NA	CASSRTHSGANVLTF	TGTGCCAGCAGTAGGACCCACTCTGGGGCCAACGTCCTGACTTTC
16	NA	TRBJ2-7	TRBV7-6	NA	CASSPYPKGQRYEQYF	TGTGCCAGCAGCCCATATCCAAAGGGCCAGCGCTACGAGCAGTACTTC
12	NA	TRBJ2-1	TRBV2	NA	CASSELSYEQFF	TGTGCCAGCAGTGAATTAAGTTATGAGCAGTTCTTC
16	NA	TRBJ2-1	TRBV28	TRBD2	CASSFTTSGGAHEQFF	TGTGCCAGCAGTTTCACGACTAGCGGGGGGGCCCATGAGCAGTTCTTC
13	NA	TRBJ1-6	TRBV30	TRBD1	CAWSPGGVSPLHF	TGTGCCTGGTCCCCAGGGGGAGTCTCACCCCTCCACTTT
15	few	TRBJ1-2	TRBV19	TRBD1	CASSSSTGGPYGYTF	TGTGCCAGTAGTTCGTCGACAGGGGGGCCCTATGGCTACACCTTC
13	few	TRBJ2-3	TRBV14	NA	CASSQRTGDTQYF	TGTGCCAGCAGCCAGAGGACCGGAGATACGCAGTATTTT